One sample yielded the 32 T cell receptor beta chains listed below, sequenced in a study of blood T cell repertoires in COVID-19. Clones were sequenced by immunoSEQ multiplex PCR, and TCRdb holds only the in-frame ones, with some missing. Seen here are about 200,000 clones, roughly nine tenths observed once, and the top ten hold about 8.1%. Sequences were obtained from PBMCs or T cells enriched from blood (not recorded which). The receptor source for this set is a woman aged 18-29 years who had recovered from COVID-19.

The chain uses TRBV27 and TRBJ2-1; 9 bases fit TRBD1. This CDR3 contains 16 residues. J was trimmed by 4 bases and V by 6 bases; bases with no gene match: 10. Germline V lookup: CDR1 MNHEY, CDR2 SMNVEV (reference sequence). DNA for the CDR3: TGTGCCAGCAGCCCTGAGGACAGGGGTCGGTACAATGAGCAGTTCTTC. Translation gives CASSPEDRGRYNEQFF.

The V gene is TRBV4-1, the J gene TRBJ2-3, with D possibly matching TRBD1 (6 bases). The germline V gene has CDR1 MGHRA and CDR2 YSYEKL. V lost 1 base to trimming and J lost 3 bases, with 14 bases between them. This CDR3 spans 16 amino acids. Here the CDR3 reads CASSQGKGVNTDTQYF. CDR3 DNA sequence: TGCGCCAGCAGCCAAGGGAAGGGGGTGAATACAGATACGCAGTATTTT.

This clone showed up just once. The rearrangement joins TRBV9 to TRBJ1-2, with a weak D call TRBD1 (5 bases). Germline assignment: CDR1 SGDLS and CDR2 YYNGEE. Trimming cost V 8 bases and J 7 bases, with 27 bases left between them. The CDR3 sequence is 16 residues long. The CDR3 DNA follows: TGTGCCAGTAACTCCCCTCAATGGGGGGGTTCAGGTGGCTACACCTTC. Translating it yields CASNSPQWGGSGGYTF.

The chain carries TRBV9 and TRBJ1-6; D not certain. This CDR3 has 13 amino acids. Germline CDR1 and CDR2: SGDLS and YYNGEE. Trimming took off 4 bases at V and 10 bases at J, with 12 bases between the two ends. Written as DNA, the CDR3 is TGTGCCAGCAGCCCCGGGGTCGGCTCACCCCTCCACTTT. Translation: CASSPGVGSPLHF.

The V call is TRBV10-3, the J call TRBJ1-2, with D possibly matching TRBD1 (5 bases). The V gene lost 5 bases and the J gene lost 2 bases, with 15 bases spanning the gap. This CDR3 has 15 amino acids. Germline CDR1 ENHRY, CDR2 SYGVKD. CDR3 protein: CAISRGGDYNYGYTF. CDR3 nucleotide sequence: TGTGCCATCAGTAGGGGTGGGGATTACAACTATGGCTACACCTTC.

The chain is built from TRBV6-5 and TRBJ1-4, with 7 positions matching TRBD1. The V gene end was trimmed by 6 bases and the J gene end by 8 bases; junction bases not matched to a gene: 9. The CDR3 is 14 amino acids. CDR1 is MNHEY, CDR2 SVGAGI, per germline. As DNA, the CDR3 is TGTGCCAGCAGAAAAGACAGGGTGGAGGAAAAACTGTTTTTT. Residues: CASRKDRVEEKLFF.

The V call is TRBV2, the J call TRBJ2-7, with 7 nucleotides matching TRBD1. The V and J ends lost 7 bases and 3 bases, in that order; junction bases with no gene match: 3. This CDR3 comprises 12 residues. Germline CDR1 is SNHLY and CDR2 is FYNNEI. The CDR3 DNA reads as TGTGCCAGCACGGGACAGAACTACGAGCAGTACTTC. This translates into CASTGQNYEQYF.

The chain carries TRBV2 and TRBJ1-2; D remains ambiguous. The CDR3 loop spans 13 amino acids. Trimming stripped 7 bases from V and 5 bases from J, with 14 bases between. CDR1 is SNHLY, CDR2 FYNNEI, per germline. This chain's CDR3 is CASIGRMIYGYTF. CDR3 DNA sequence: TGTGCCAGCATAGGCAGGATGATTTATGGCTACACCTTC.

The rearrangement joins TRBV27 to TRBJ1-6; perhaps TRBD1 as D (5 bases). This CDR3 contains 14 residues. V lost 3 bases to trimming and J lost 8 bases, with 11 bases between them. The germline CDR1 and CDR2 sequences are MNHEY and SMNVEV (reference sequence). CDR3 coding DNA: TGTGCCAGCAGTTTTCTGTTAGGGGATTCACCCCTCCACTTT. This codes for CASSFLLGDSPLHF.

This clone was seen just once. V gene TRBV5-6 combines with J gene TRBJ2-7; perhaps TRBD2 as D (5 bases). Deletions cut 9 bases from V and 3 bases from J, with 16 bases between. Per the germline V gene, CDR1 is SGHDT and CDR2 is YYEEEE. This CDR3 has 13 amino acids. The CDR3 reads CATGNGWNYEQYF. In nucleotides, the CDR3 is TGTGCCACCGGGAATGGCTGGAACTACGAGCAGTACTTC.

The J gene is TRBJ2-1, the V gene TRBV24-1; D might be TRBD1 (6 bases). The germline V gene has CDR1 KGHDR and CDR2 SFDVKD. Trimming removed 4 bases at V and 8 bases at J, with 20 bases between. The CDR3 consists of 16 residues. The CDR3 protein is CATSEGNGGRIDEQFF. The CDR3 nucleotides read TGTGCCACCAGTGAGGGCAATGGGGGCAGGATCGATGAGCAGTTCTTC.

This clone was detected only a few times. V and J are TRBV19 and TRBJ1-2; TRBD1 matches 9 bases. Germline V gives CDR1 LNHDA, CDR2 SQIVND (reference sequence). After removal of 5 bases from V and 1 base from J, the junction contained 5 bases not matched to a gene. CDR3 length: 15 residues. Here the CDR3 DNA reads TGTGCCAGTAGTTCTCGGACAGGGGATAACTATGGCTACACCTTC. Translated, it gives CASSSRTGDNYGYTF.

The chain couples TRBV13 to TRBJ2-5, with 9 bases matching TRBD2. The J segment lost 5 bases and the V segment lost 0 bases, leaving 10 bases of the junction unmatched. The germline V gene has CDR1 PRHDT and CDR2 FYEKMQ (reference sequence). This CDR3 contains 17 residues. The CDR3 spells CASSLGRTSVTPETQYF. CDR3 DNA sequence: TGTGCCAGCAGCTTAGGAAGGACTAGCGTCACTCCCGAGACCCAGTACTTC.

The chain has TRBV4-2 and TRBJ2-6; 11 bases agree with TRBD2. The CDR3 extends over 21 amino acids. Trimming cost V 0 bases and J 2 bases; bases outside gene matches: 12. The germline CDR1 and CDR2 sequences are LGHNA and YNFKEQ. CDR3 region: CASSQDRPRLAGRAGANVLTF. The CDR3 coding sequence is TGTGCCAGCAGCCAAGATCGCCCCCGACTAGCGGGGCGTGCTGGGGCCAACGTCCTGACTTTC.

The chain employs TRBV5-1 and TRBJ2-2, with 12 positions matching TRBD2. Germline CDR1 is SGHRS and CDR2 is YFSETQ. Trimming at V came to 5 bases and at J to 1 base, leaving 3 bases not matched to a gene. This CDR3 spans 16 amino acids. CDR3 loop: CASRKGLAGNTGELFF. As DNA, the CDR3 is TGCGCCAGCAGGAAGGGACTAGCGGGGAACACCGGGGAGCTGTTTTTT.

The J gene is TRBJ2-5, the V gene TRBV9; a possible D gene is TRBD2 (5 bases). CDR1 is SGDLS and CDR2 is YYNGEE in the germline V gene. The ends were cut back, 0 bases at V and 1 base at J, with 13 bases in the middle. CDR3 length: 16 amino acids. This CDR3 reads CASSVGLAPLQETQYF. As DNA, the CDR3 is TGTGCCAGCAGCGTAGGGCTAGCTCCCCTCCAAGAGACCCAGTACTTC.

The chain recombines TRBV7-9 with TRBJ1-2; TRBD1 agrees at 7 bases. Per the germline V gene, CDR1 is SEHNR and CDR2 is FQNEAQ (reference sequence). The V gene end was trimmed by 1 base and the J gene end by 6 bases; junction bases not matched to a gene: 2. This CDR3 has 13 amino acids. This CDR3 reads CASSLETGNGYTF. The CDR3 DNA reads TGTGCCAGCAGCTTAGAGACAGGGAATGGCTACACCTTC.

This chain links TRBV4-2 with TRBJ2-1; D is perhaps TRBD1 (5 bases). This CDR3 contains 14 residues. The germline V gene encodes CDR1 LGHNA and CDR2 YNFKEQ. The V and J ends lost 3 bases and 4 bases respectively, with 10 bases between them. CDR3: CASSHETEYNEQFF. CDR3 sequence (DNA): TGTGCCAGCAGCCATGAGACAGAATACAATGAGCAGTTCTTC.

The J gene is TRBJ2-7, the V gene TRBV5-1; D remains ambiguous. The CDR3 runs to 13 residues. Germline-derived CDR1 and CDR2 are SGHRS and YFSETQ. V was clipped by 5 bases and J by 0 bases, with 9 bases between them. The CDR3 DNA sequence: TGCGCCAGCAGTTCCCTTAGCTCCTACGAGCAGTACTTC. This gives the protein CASSSLSSYEQYF.

The V call is TRBV28, the J call TRBJ1-4; 10 positions match TRBD1. Germline CDR1 and CDR2: MDHEN and SYDVKM. CDR3 size: 17 residues. The junction had 9 bases not matched to a gene; V was cut back by 8 bases and J by 0 bases. The DNA for the CDR3 is TGTGCCAGCTGGACAGGGGGGTTAGGCGCAACTAATGAAAAACTGTTTTTT. Translation: CASWTGGLGATNEKLFF.

The genes are TRBV19 and TRBJ1-5, with a tentative D call TRBD1 (6 bases). There are 14 residues in the CDR3. Trimming stripped 1 base from V and 4 bases from J, with 8 bases between. Per germline, CDR1 LNHDA and CDR2 SQIVND (reference sequence). In DNA form, the CDR3 reads TGTGCCAGTAGTATAGGGCAGGGGAATCAGCCCCAGCATTTT. Translating gives CASSIGQGNQPQHF. The full variable domain, with the rest looked up from reference TRBV19 and TRBJ1-5, is DGGITQSPKYLFRKEGQNVTLSCEQNLNHDAMYWYRQDPGQGLRLIYYSQIVNDFQKGDIAEGYSVSREKKESFPLTVTSAQKNPTAFYLCASSIGQGNQPQHFGDGTRLSIL.

The sample holds one count of this clone. J is TRBJ1-3 and V is TRBV3-1 (or the pseudogene TRBV3-2); 9 bases fit TRBD1. The germline V gene encodes CDR1 LGHDT and CDR2 YNNKEL (reference sequence). Trimming removed 0 bases from V and 10 bases from J; junction bases left unmatched: 7. The CDR3 is 15 amino acids. CDR3 coding DNA: TGTGCCAGCAGCCAAGACCCGGGACAGGGAAGAACCATATATTTT. It translates to CASSQDPGQGRTIYF.

The V and J genes are TRBV25-1 and TRBJ1-1; perhaps TRBD1 as D (5 bases). The CDR3 consists of 13 residues. CDR1 MGHDK and CDR2 SYGVNS come from the germline V gene. V gave up 6 bases and J gave up 1 base, with 9 bases separating them. CDR3 loop: CASRGQGNTEAFF. The CDR3 DNA reads TGTGCCAGCAGGGGGCAGGGGAACACTGAAGCTTTCTTT.

This chain uses TRBV9 with TRBJ2-1, with 7 bases identical to TRBD1. This CDR3 is 15 amino acids long. The germline gives CDR1 SGDLS, CDR2 YYNGEE. The V and J ends lost 4 bases and 5 bases, in that order; junction bases with no gene match: 9. Written as DNA, the CDR3 is TGTGCCAGCAGCCCGGGACAGAGCGCGAACAATGAGCAGTTCTTC. Protein: CASSPGQSANNEQFF.

This clone has a single count. This CDR3 is CASSPKTDRRAEAFF. CDR3 nucleotide sequence: TGTGCCAGCAGCCCCAAAACAGACCGGCGTGCTGAAGCTTTCTTT. The chain has TRBV9 and TRBJ1-1; no clear D gene. CDR1 is SGDLS, CDR2 YYNGEE, per germline. V lost 4 bases to trimming and J lost 6 bases, with 19 bases between them. The CDR3 is 15 amino acids.

This clone was picked up a small number of times. V gene TRBV7-2 combines with J gene TRBJ1-1; D unclear. Trimming shortened V by 4 bases and J by 8 bases, and 14 bases separated the two germline ends. The germline CDR1 and CDR2 sequences are SGHTA and FQGNSA. The CDR3 spans 13 residues. CDR3 in amino acids: CASSSGSPTEAFF. The CDR3, as DNA: TGTGCCAGCAGCTCCGGGTCTCCCACGGAAGCTTTCTTT.

The chain combines TRBV7-2 with TRBJ1-2, with D uncertain. The CDR3 is 15 residues long. Germline lookup yields CDR1 SGHTA and CDR2 FQGNSA. V gave up 6 bases and J gave up 4 bases, with 18 bases separating them. As DNA, the CDR3 is TGTGCCAGCAGTTTGCAACTTGGCGGAGGCTATGGCTACACCTTC. This gives the protein CASSLQLGGGYGYTF.

The V gene is TRBV2, the J gene TRBJ2-7; weak D call: TRBD1 (6 bases). Germline V gene lookup returns CDR1 SNHLY and CDR2 FYNNEI. V was pared by 6 bases and J by 8 bases, with 23 bases between. The CDR3 has 15 amino acids. CDR3 bases: TGTGCCAGCAGGCCAACCGGGACAAGGACCTATAAGCAGTACTTC. As protein: CASRPTGTRTYKQYF.

The chain carries TRBV11-2 and TRBJ1-2; maybe TRBD1 (6 bases). The ends were cut back, 4 bases at V and 5 bases at J, with 11 bases in the middle. The CDR3 consists of 13 residues. Germline V gene sequence: CDR1 SGHAT, CDR2 FQNNGV. Here the CDR3 DNA reads TGTGCCAGCAGCTCTGGACAGAGTTATGGCTACACCTTC. Translation: CASSSGQSYGYTF.

The chain is built from TRBV20-1 and TRBJ2-5; 8 nucleotides line up with TRBD2. The germline CDR1 and CDR2 sequences are DFQATT and SNEGSKA (reference sequence). The CDR3 runs to 14 residues. J was trimmed by 5 bases and V by 3 bases; bases with no gene match: 8. CDR3: CSASDGRGVETQYF. The CDR3 bases are TGCAGTGCTAGTGACGGGCGGGGGGTCGAGACCCAGTACTTC.

This clone showed up just once. In DNA form, the CDR3 reads TGTGCCATCAGTGATCCTGTGCAGGCCGCTGAAGCTTTCTTT. Its protein is CAISDPVQAAEAFF. The chain recombines TRBV10-3 with TRBJ1-1; D is unclear. This CDR3 is built from 14 residues. The germline V and J ends were trimmed by 3 bases and 6 bases, with 14 bases remaining between them. From germline, CDR1 is ENHRY and CDR2 SYGVKD.

The gene calls are TRBV7-2 and TRBJ2-7; 7 nucleotides agree with TRBD1. This CDR3 has 15 amino acids. CDR1 is SGHTA, CDR2 FQGNSA, per germline. V lost 0 bases to trimming and J lost 3 bases; unmatched junction nucleotides: 5. Written as DNA, the CDR3 is TGTGCCAGCAGCTTAGCACAGGGGATTTTCTACGAGCAGTACTTC. The encoded protein is CASSLAQGIFYEQYF.